This passage covers 7 T cell receptor beta chains from one sample sequenced in a study of technical replicates of blood from four donors. Sequenced by immunoSEQ multiplex PCR; TCRdb stores in-frame clones only, minus some. The sample has 65,000 to 95,000 clones; about 86% are singletons. The sample comprised PBMCs. These receptors were taken from a human donor in good health. Some clones in this sample may be carry-over from other donors' samples.

The J gene is TRBJ2-2, the V gene TRBV7-2, with D possibly matching TRBD1 (5 bases). V was pared by 5 bases and J by 5 bases, with 24 bases between. This CDR3 is 18 amino acids long. Germline V CDR1 and CDR2: SGHTA, FQGNSA. The CDR3 DNA reads TGTGCCAGCAGCCTGATACAGGTCTTTATGACCGTAACCGGGGAGCTGTTTTTT. Amino acid sequence: CASSLIQVFMTVTGELFF.

The CDR3 region has the DNA TGTGCCTGGGAGGGATTGGACAGGAATAATTCACCCCTCCACTTT. It codes for CAWEGLDRNNSPLHF. The chain recombines TRBV30 with TRBJ1-6; 7 nucleotides match TRBD1. The CDR3 totals 15 residues. Germline values: CDR1 GTSNPN, CDR2 SVGIG (reference sequence). The junction had 9 bases not matched to a gene; V was cut back by 5 bases and J by 5 bases.

The chain carries TRBV5-1 and TRBJ2-2, with TRBD1 matching 7 bases. V shed 2 bases, J shed 0 bases, and the junction held 4 bases outside the gene matches. The CDR3 length is 16 residues. Germline V gives CDR1 SGHRS, CDR2 YFSETQ. This CDR3 is CASSFRDRTNTGELFF. DNA for the CDR3: TGCGCCAGCAGCTTCCGGGACAGAACGAACACCGGGGAGCTGTTTTTT. Drawing the rest from reference TRBV5-1 and TRBJ2-2, the complete variable domain is KAGVTQTPRYLIKTRGQQVTLSCSPISGHRSVSWYQQTPGQGLQFLFEYFSETQRNKGNFPGRFSGRQFSNSRSEMNVSTLELGDSALYLCASSFRDRTNTGELFFGEGSRLTVL.

The rearrangement uses TRBV5-6 and TRBJ1-1; D call uncertain. This CDR3 spans 14 amino acids. Trimming took off 4 bases at V and 0 bases at J, with 10 bases between the two ends. Per germline, CDR1 SGHDT and CDR2 YYEEEE. The CDR3 spells CASSRYSVNTEAFF. DNA for the CDR3: TGTGCCAGCAGCCGGTACTCGGTGAACACTGAAGCTTTCTTT.

V is TRBV7-2 and J is TRBJ1-2; D not certain. The CDR3 totals 10 residues. CDR1 is SGHTA, CDR2 FQGNSA, per germline. Trimming removed 3 bases from V and 13 bases from J, with 9 bases in between. As DNA, the CDR3 is TGTGCCAGCAGCTTCAAGCGGCGCACCTTC. This translates into CASSFKRRTF.

The chain employs TRBV11-2 and TRBJ2-2; D is possibly TRBD2 (5 bases). The CDR3 extends over 14 amino acids. V lost 5 bases to trimming and J lost 1 base, with 8 bases between them. CDR1 SGHAT and CDR2 FQNNGV come from the germline V gene. CDR3 sequence reads: CASSGAGNTGELFF. CDR3 coding DNA: TGTGCCAGCAGCGGTGCGGGGAACACCGGGGAGCTGTTTTTT.

As for this clone: Likely a read error: the CDR3 ends without its conserved phenylalanine or tryptophan. The gene calls are TRBV30 and TRBJ1-5; 9 nucleotides agree with TRBD1. Trimming took 2 bases from V and 4 from J; bases not matched to a gene: 3. The CDR3 has 14 amino acids. The V gene's germline CDR1 is GTSNPN and CDR2 SVGIG (reference sequence). The CDR3 nucleotides read TGTGCCTGGAGTAGGGGACAGGGTAATCAGCCCCAGCATCTT. Residues: CAWSRGQGNQPQHL.